Listed here is a single T cell receptor (beta chain). This entry comes from a study of cytomegalovirus exposure and HLA in healthy donors. Germline CDR1 LNHNV, CDR2 YYDKDF (reference sequence). This CDR3 spans 13 amino acids. After removal of 4 bases from V and 4 bases from J, the junction contained 2 bases not matched to a gene. The PCR was carried out with 60 Vbeta primers and 13 Jbeta primers. TCRdb's copy holds only in-frame clones and misses some; the assay was immunoSEQ multiplex PCR. This table has 200,000 to 250,000 clones, approximately 82% appearing once. The specimen sequenced was PBMCs. The chain combines TRBV15 with TRBJ2-3; 7 nucleotides match TRBD1. The source is a woman aged 40-49 years in good health and CMV-seronegative. DNA of the CDR3: TGTGCCACCAGCATTGGACAGGCAGATACGCAGTATTTT. This codes for CATSIGQADTQYF.